The 10 T cell receptor beta chains below come from one sample, sequenced in a study of T cell responses to AZD1222 COVID-19 vaccine. This table comes from immunoSEQ multiplex PCR, and its TCRdb copy is limited to in-frame clones, with some not included. The sample records about 200,000 clones, roughly 92% being singletons. The sample consisted of peripheral blood, taken 28 days after the second AZD1222 dose. The source of these receptors is an adult who received the AZD1222 COVID-19 vaccine.

V and J are TRBV6-1 and TRBJ1-5; no clear D. The V end lost 5 bases, the J end lost 6 bases, and 14 bases lay between the germline ends. This CDR3 has 14 residues. The germline V gene has CDR1 MNHNS and CDR2 SASEGT. CDR3 coding DNA: TGTGCCAGCAGTTCCGTTCCCCGTGGTCAGCCCCAGCATTTT. The encoded protein is CASSSVPRGQPQHF.

V and J are TRBV20-1 and TRBJ1-3; no definite D call. CDR1 and CDR2 from the germline V gene are DFQATT and SNEGSKA (reference sequence). This CDR3 spans 11 amino acids. V gave up 6 bases and J gave up 4 bases, with 7 bases separating them. DNA for the CDR3: TGCAGTGCGGCATTCGGAAACACCATATATTTT. It yields the protein CSAAFGNTIYF.

The chain links TRBV28 to TRBJ1-1, with no clear D. This CDR3 comprises 14 residues. With 3 bases removed from V and 1 base from J, the gap between germline ends came to 9 bases. The V gene's germline CDR1 is MDHEN and CDR2 SYDVKM. Written as DNA, the CDR3 is TGTGCCAGCAGTTTCCAGCGGAGGAACACTGAAGCTTTCTTT. Its translation: CASSFQRRNTEAFF.

The rearrangement links TRBV19 to TRBJ1-5; D might be TRBD1 (6 bases). Deletions cut 3 bases from V and 0 bases from J, with 18 bases between. The CDR3 contains 18 residues. The germline CDR1 and CDR2 sequences are LNHDA and SQIVND (reference sequence). The CDR3 reads CASSIPGRFRGSNQPQHF. The CDR3 DNA sequence: TGTGCCAGTAGTATCCCAGGACGGTTCAGGGGTAGCAATCAGCCCCAGCATTTT.

In this sample, this clone turned up a few times. The genes are TRBV6-1 and TRBJ2-2, with no clear D. Trimming shortened V by 1 base and J by 1 base, and 10 bases separated the two germline ends. Germline CDR1 reads MNHNS; CDR2 reads SASEGT. This CDR3 region has 16 residues. The CDR3, as DNA: TGTGCCAGCAGTGAAGAAGTCGGGTTGAACACCGGGGAGCTGTTTTTT. Translated: CASSEEVGLNTGELFF.

This chain uses TRBV18 with TRBJ2-1; 8 nucleotides match TRBD1. Germline CDR1 and CDR2: KGHSH and LQKENI. Trimming cost V 1 base and J 6 bases; bases outside gene matches: 8. The CDR3 has 16 amino acids. The CDR3 DNA sequence: TGTGCCAGCTCACCACAACCAGGGACAGGAGGCAATGAGCAGTTCTTC. This sequence encodes CASSPQPGTGGNEQFF.

Of note for this clone: The junction differs from germline at one of its ends, possibly a read error. The CDR3 is CASSLGGGGAGNTIYF. The CDR3 DNA reads as TGTGCCAGCAGCTTGGGTGGAGGGGGCGCTGGGAACACCATATATTTT. V gene TRBV5-6 combines with J gene TRBJ1-3; 7 nucleotides align to TRBD1. There are 16 residues in the CDR3. Germline CDR1 is SGHDT and CDR2 is YYEEEE.

The gene calls are TRBV27 and TRBJ2-3; 11 bases are shared with TRBD2. This CDR3 has 17 amino acids. J was trimmed by 5 bases and V by 3 bases; bases with no gene match: 10. Germline CDR1 MNHEY, CDR2 SMNVEV (reference sequence). CDR3 coding DNA: TGTGCCAGCAGTTTTGGGCCTAGCGGGGGGCATAAAGATACGCAGTATTTT. Protein: CASSFGPSGGHKDTQYF.

V is TRBV5-6 and J is TRBJ1-2; the D is unclear. CDR3 size: 12 residues. Trimming took off 1 base at V and 8 bases at J, with 9 bases between the two ends. The V gene's germline CDR1 is SGHDT and CDR2 YYEEEE. CDR3 region: CASSLWAGGYTF. The CDR3 region has the DNA TGTGCCAGCAGCTTGTGGGCTGGCGGCTACACCTTC.

The chain uses TRBV7-9 and TRBJ1-1; D is undetermined. The CDR3 loop spans 15 amino acids. Trimming stripped 6 bases from V and 3 bases from J, with 17 bases between. From germline, CDR1 is SEHNR and CDR2 FQNEAQ (reference sequence). Written as DNA, the CDR3 is TGTGCCAGCAGTCAATGGAAAGGTCCGGACACTGAAGCTTTCTTT. Translating it yields CASSQWKGPDTEAFF.